A selection of T cell receptor beta chains follows, all from one sample in a study of graft-versus-host responses after intestinal transplantation. Data came from immunoSEQ multiplex PCR; TCRdb stores just in-frame clones and leaves some out. The sample holds roughly 99,000 clones, about 82% seen once. This specimen was PBMCs, taken 255 days after intestinal transplant. The source of these receptors is a human patient who received an intestinal transplant, so some T cells may come from the graft donor. Both conserved end residues are part of each CDR3. The D gene is left open where the match is weak. A row's size may be missing; if present it is once, few, many or a size class.

d_call: TRBD2; cdr3_length: 14; j_call: TRBJ2-7; clone_size: .; v_call: TRBV27; cdr3_nt: TGTGCCAGCAGTTTACTAGCGGGAACAACTGAGCAGTACTTC; cdr3_aa: CASSLLAGTTEQYF
d_call: .; cdr3_length: 12; j_call: TRBJ2-1; clone_size: .; v_call: TRBV5-8; cdr3_nt: TGTGCCAGCAGCTTAGCCGAAAATGAGCAGTTCTTC; cdr3_aa: CASSLAENEQFF
d_call: .; cdr3_length: 12; j_call: TRBJ1-2; clone_size: .; v_call: TRBV6-1; cdr3_nt: TGTGCCAGCGAGCCAGATGTCTATGGCTACACCTTC; cdr3_aa: CASEPDVYGYTF
d_call: .; cdr3_length: 14; j_call: TRBJ2-2; clone_size: .; v_call: TRBV27; cdr3_nt: TGTGCCAGCAGTTCGAACTATAACACCGGGGAGCTGTTTTTT; cdr3_aa: CASSSNYNTGELFF
d_call: .; cdr3_length: 16; j_call: TRBJ2-7; clone_size: .; v_call: TRBV5-1; cdr3_nt: TGCGCCAGCAGCTTTCTCGCTAGCCCTTCTACCTACGAGCAGTACTTC; cdr3_aa: CASSFLASPSTYEQYF
d_call: TRBD1; cdr3_length: 15; j_call: TRBJ1-1; clone_size: .; v_call: TRBV19; cdr3_nt: TGTGCCAGTAGTCTAAGACAGGGCGGGAGCACTGAAGCTTTCTTT; cdr3_aa: CASSLRQGGSTEAFF
d_call: .; cdr3_length: 15; j_call: TRBJ2-1; clone_size: .; v_call: TRBV6-6; cdr3_nt: TGTGCCAGCAGTCACTCACAGGGTTCCTACAATGAGCAGTTCTTC; cdr3_aa: CASSHSQGSYNEQFF
d_call: TRBD1; cdr3_length: 15; j_call: TRBJ2-1; clone_size: .; v_call: TRBV5-1; cdr3_nt: TGCGCCAGCAGCTCGGTTCGAACAGGGGAAAATGAGCAGTTCTTC; cdr3_aa: CASSSVRTGENEQFF
d_call: .; cdr3_length: 17; j_call: TRBJ1-4; clone_size: .; v_call: TRBV5-6; cdr3_nt: TGTGCCAGCAGCCCCGGACGGCCAGTCGCAACTAATGAAAAACTGTTTTTT; cdr3_aa: CASSPGRPVATNEKLFF
d_call: TRBD1; cdr3_length: 14; j_call: TRBJ1-5; clone_size: .; v_call: TRBV9; cdr3_nt: TGTGCCAGCAGCGGGGGACAGCTCCACCAGCCCCAGCATTTT; cdr3_aa: CASSGGQLHQPQHF
d_call: .; cdr3_length: 13; j_call: TRBJ2-5; clone_size: .; v_call: TRBV4-1; cdr3_nt: TGCGCCAGCAGCCAAGACGGAATGGAATGGCAGTACTTC; cdr3_aa: CASSQDGMEWQYF
d_call: .; cdr3_length: 24; j_call: TRBJ2-7; clone_size: .; v_call: TRBV21-1; cdr3_nt: TGTGCCAGCAGCAAAGCCGCAGCCCAAATGGAGACTAGCGGGAGGGCCCTCCTTGGCTACGAGCAGTACTTC; cdr3_aa: CASSKAAAQMETSGRALLGYEQYF
d_call: .; cdr3_length: 14; j_call: TRBJ2-2; clone_size: .; v_call: TRBV4-2; cdr3_nt: TGTGCCAGCAGCCAAGATTGGAGGGCCGGGGAGCTGTTTTTT; cdr3_aa: CASSQDWRAGELFF
d_call: .; cdr3_length: 14; j_call: TRBJ1-5; clone_size: .; v_call: TRBV7-9; cdr3_nt: TGTGCCAGCAGCTCGACAGATTTGAATCAGCCCCAGCATTTT; cdr3_aa: CASSSTDLNQPQHF
d_call: .; cdr3_length: 11; j_call: TRBJ2-3; clone_size: few; v_call: TRBV2; cdr3_nt: TGTGCCAGCAGTCCCATTTATACGCAGTATTTT; cdr3_aa: CASSPIYTQYF
d_call: .; cdr3_length: 14; j_call: TRBJ2-5; clone_size: .; v_call: TRBV6-6; cdr3_nt: TGTGCCAGCAGTTACTCGACCCGGGCAGAGACCCAGTACTTC; cdr3_aa: CASSYSTRAETQYF
d_call: TRBD2; cdr3_length: 17; j_call: TRBJ2-3; clone_size: once; v_call: TRBV9; cdr3_nt: TGTGCCAGCAGCTCACCCGGGACTAGCGGGGGGGCGGATACGCAGTATTTT; cdr3_aa: CASSSPGTSGGADTQYF
d_call: TRBD2; cdr3_length: 18; j_call: TRBJ2-2; clone_size: .; v_call: TRBV4-1; cdr3_nt: TGCGCCAGCAGCCAAGAAGGGTCGAGCGGGGGGAACACCGGGGAGCTGTTTTTT; cdr3_aa: CASSQEGSSGGNTGELFF
d_call: .; cdr3_length: 14; j_call: TRBJ1-2; clone_size: .; v_call: TRBV4-1; cdr3_nt: TGCGCCAGCAGCCAAGATACGGGACCCTATGGCTACACCTTC; cdr3_aa: CASSQDTGPYGYTF
d_call: .; cdr3_length: 16; j_call: TRBJ1-2; clone_size: .; v_call: TRBV6-1; cdr3_nt: TGTGCCAGCAGTGAAGTTCGTTTTAGGGGGAACTATGGCTACACCTTC; cdr3_aa: CASSEVRFRGNYGYTF
d_call: .; cdr3_length: 16; j_call: TRBJ1-2; clone_size: once; v_call: TRBV29-1; cdr3_nt: TGCAGCGTTGATGAGGCCTCGGGGGGGCGTCACTATGGCTACACCTTC; cdr3_aa: CSVDEASGGRHYGYTF
d_call: .; cdr3_length: 13; j_call: TRBJ2-5; clone_size: .; v_call: TRBV19; cdr3_nt: TGTGCCAGTAGTATCCGTAGGGCCGAGACCCAGTACTTC; cdr3_aa: CASSIRRAETQYF
d_call: TRBD1; cdr3_length: 14; j_call: TRBJ2-2; clone_size: few; v_call: TRBV6-4; cdr3_nt: TGTGCCAGCAGTCAGGGGGCTGGGACCGGGGAGCTGTTTTTT; cdr3_aa: CASSQGAGTGELFF
d_call: .; cdr3_length: 13; j_call: TRBJ2-5; clone_size: .; v_call: TRBV1; cdr3_nt: TGCACCAGCCCAGGGGACAGGAGAGAGACCCAGTACTTC; cdr3_aa: CTSPGDRRETQYF
d_call: .; cdr3_length: 18; j_call: TRBJ2-6; clone_size: .; v_call: TRBV19; cdr3_nt: TGTGCCAGTAGTATTCCGGGACACCTTACATCTGGGGCCAACGTCCTGACTTTC; cdr3_aa: CASSIPGHLTSGANVLTF
d_call: .; cdr3_length: 20; j_call: TRBJ2-7; clone_size: .; v_call: TRBV28; cdr3_nt: TGTGCCAGCAGTACCCGACTAGGGGGACTTAGAAATAACCAAGCCTACGAGCAGTACTTC; cdr3_aa: CASSTRLGGLRNNQAYEQYF
d_call: .; cdr3_length: 15; j_call: TRBJ2-5; clone_size: .; v_call: TRBV25-1; cdr3_nt: TGTGCCAGCAGTGAGGATAACCGGGACCTTGGAACCCAGTACTTC; cdr3_aa: CASSEDNRDLGTQYF
d_call: .; cdr3_length: 11; j_call: TRBJ1-1; clone_size: .; v_call: TRBV29-1; cdr3_nt: TGCAGCGCCGTCAGGGTAACTGAAGCTTTCTTT; cdr3_aa: CSAVRVTEAFF
d_call: .; cdr3_length: 15; j_call: TRBJ1-3; clone_size: .; v_call: TRBV15; cdr3_nt: TGTGCCACCAGCAGAGATTCGGGCTCTGGAAACACCATATATTTT; cdr3_aa: CATSRDSGSGNTIYF